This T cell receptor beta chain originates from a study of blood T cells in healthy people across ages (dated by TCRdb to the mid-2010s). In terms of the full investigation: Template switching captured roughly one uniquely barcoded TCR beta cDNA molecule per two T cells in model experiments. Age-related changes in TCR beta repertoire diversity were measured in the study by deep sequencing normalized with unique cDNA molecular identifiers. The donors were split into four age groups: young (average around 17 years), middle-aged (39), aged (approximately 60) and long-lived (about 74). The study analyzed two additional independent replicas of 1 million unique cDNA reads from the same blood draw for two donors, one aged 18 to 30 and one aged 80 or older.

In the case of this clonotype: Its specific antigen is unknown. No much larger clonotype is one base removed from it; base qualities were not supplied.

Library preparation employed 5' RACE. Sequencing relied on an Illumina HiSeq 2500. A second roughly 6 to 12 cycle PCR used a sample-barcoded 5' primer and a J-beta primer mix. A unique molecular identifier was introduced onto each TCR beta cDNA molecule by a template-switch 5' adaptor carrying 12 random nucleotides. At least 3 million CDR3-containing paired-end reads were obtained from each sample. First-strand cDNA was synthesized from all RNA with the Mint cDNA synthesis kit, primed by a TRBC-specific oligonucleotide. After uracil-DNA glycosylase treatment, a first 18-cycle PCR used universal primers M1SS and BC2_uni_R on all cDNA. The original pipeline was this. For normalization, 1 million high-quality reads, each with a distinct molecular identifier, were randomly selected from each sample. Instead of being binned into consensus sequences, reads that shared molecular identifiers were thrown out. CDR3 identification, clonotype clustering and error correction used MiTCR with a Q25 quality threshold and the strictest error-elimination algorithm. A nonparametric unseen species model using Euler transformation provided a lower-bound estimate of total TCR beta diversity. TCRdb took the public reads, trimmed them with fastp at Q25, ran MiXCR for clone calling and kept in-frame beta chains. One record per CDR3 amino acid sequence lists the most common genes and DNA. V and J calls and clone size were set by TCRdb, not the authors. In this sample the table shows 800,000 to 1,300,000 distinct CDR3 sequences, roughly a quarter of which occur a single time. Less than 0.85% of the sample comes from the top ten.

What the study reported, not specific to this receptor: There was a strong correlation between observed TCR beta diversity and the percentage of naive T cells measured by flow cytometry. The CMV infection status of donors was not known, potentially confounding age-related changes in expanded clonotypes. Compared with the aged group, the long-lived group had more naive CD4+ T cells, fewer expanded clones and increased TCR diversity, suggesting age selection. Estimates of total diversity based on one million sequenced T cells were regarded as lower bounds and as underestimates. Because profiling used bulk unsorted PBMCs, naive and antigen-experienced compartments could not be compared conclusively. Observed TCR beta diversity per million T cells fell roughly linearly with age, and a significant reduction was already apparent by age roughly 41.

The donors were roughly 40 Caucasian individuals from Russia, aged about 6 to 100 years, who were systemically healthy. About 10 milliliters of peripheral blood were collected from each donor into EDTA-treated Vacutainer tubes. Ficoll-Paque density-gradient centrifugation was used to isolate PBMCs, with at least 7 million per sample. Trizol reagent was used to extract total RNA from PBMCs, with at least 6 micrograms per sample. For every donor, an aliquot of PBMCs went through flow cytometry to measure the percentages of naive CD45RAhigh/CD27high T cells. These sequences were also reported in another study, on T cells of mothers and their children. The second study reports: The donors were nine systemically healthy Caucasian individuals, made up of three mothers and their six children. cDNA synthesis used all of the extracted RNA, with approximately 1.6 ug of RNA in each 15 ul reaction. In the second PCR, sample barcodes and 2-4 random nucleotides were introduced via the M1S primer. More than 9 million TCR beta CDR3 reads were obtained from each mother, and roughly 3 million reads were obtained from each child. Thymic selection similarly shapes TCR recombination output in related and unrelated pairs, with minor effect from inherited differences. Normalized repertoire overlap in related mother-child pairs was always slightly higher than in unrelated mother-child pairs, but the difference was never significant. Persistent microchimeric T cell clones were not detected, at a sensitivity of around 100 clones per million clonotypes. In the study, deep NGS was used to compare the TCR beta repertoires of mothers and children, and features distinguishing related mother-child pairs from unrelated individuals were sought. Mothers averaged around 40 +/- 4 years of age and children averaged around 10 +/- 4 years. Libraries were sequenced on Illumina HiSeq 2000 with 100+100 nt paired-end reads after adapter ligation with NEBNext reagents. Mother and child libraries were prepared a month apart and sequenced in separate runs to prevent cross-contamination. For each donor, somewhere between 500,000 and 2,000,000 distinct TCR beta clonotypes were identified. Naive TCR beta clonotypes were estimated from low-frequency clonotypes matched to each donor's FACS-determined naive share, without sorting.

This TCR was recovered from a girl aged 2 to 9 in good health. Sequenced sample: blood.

The CDR3 protein: CAISESYVETQYF. The DNA is as follows: TGTGCCATCAGTGAGTCGTATGTTGAGACCCAGTACTTC. Recombination linked TRBV10-3 to TRBJ2-5, with no confident D gene call. The CDR3 goes from the cysteine to the phenylalanine over 13 residues. Only the CDR3 part of the read is kept: 39 bases, read in frame from the first base. Trimming at the junction amounts to 0 bases on V and 5 bases on J, and the germline ends lie 7 bases apart. Per the germline V gene, ENHRY is the CDR1 and SYGVKD is the CDR2.